This record looks at one TCR beta chain sequence and its context. The data stem from a study of shared clonotypes between healthy human individuals. A split of CD4+ cells into CD45RA+ naive and CD45RA-negative memory subsets was performed. This CDR3 spans 15 amino acids. Germline V gives CDR1 SGHRS, CDR2 YFSETQ. The ends were cut back, 3 bases at V and 2 bases at J, with 14 bases in the middle. Each sorted subset replicate got 200 ng genomic DNA, roughly 27,000 genomes. Assay: immunoSEQ multiplex PCR; the TCRdb copy retains only in-frame clones and omits some. The data contain about 2.4 million clones, approximately 94% of them seen just once; the ten biggest clones take up 0.36%.

The chain uses TRBV5-1 and TRBJ2-5; D possibly matches TRBD1 or TRBD2 (6 bases each). The sequence was obtained from a young man in good health. Some clones in this sample may be carry-over from other donors' samples. Material for sequencing was naive CD4+ T cells from PBMCs. The subset denotes: CD45RA+ positively selected. CDR3 bases: TGCGCCAGCAGCTGGAGGGACACTCAACAAGAGACCCAGTACTTC. It yields the protein CASSWRDTQQETQYF. Full variable domain (outside the CDR3, taken from reference TRBV5-1 and TRBJ2-5): KAGVTQTPRYLIKTRGQQVTLSCSPISGHRSVSWYQQTPGQGLQFLFEYFSETQRNKGNFPGRFSGRQFSNSRSEMNVSTLELGDSALYLCASSWRDTQQETQYFGPGTRLLVL.